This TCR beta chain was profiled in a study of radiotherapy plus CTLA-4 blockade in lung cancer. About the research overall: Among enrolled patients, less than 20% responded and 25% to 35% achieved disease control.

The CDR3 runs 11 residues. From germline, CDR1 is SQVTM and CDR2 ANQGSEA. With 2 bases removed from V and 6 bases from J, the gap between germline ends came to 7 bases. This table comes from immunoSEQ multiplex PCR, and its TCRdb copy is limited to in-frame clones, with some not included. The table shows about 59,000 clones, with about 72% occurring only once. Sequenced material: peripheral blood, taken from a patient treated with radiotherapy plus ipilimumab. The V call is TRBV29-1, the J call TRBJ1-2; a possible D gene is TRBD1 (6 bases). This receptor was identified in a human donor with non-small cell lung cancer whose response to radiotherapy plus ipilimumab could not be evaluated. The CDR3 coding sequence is TGCAGCGTTGAAAAGGGGGATGGCTACACCTTC. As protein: CSVEKGDGYTF.